A selection of T cell receptor beta chains follows, all from one sample in a study of T-cell reconstitution after alpha-beta-depleted transplantation in children. TCRdb itself ran the PCR reads through MiXCR, one entry per CDR3 protein. Seen here are hundreds of thousands of distinct CDR3 sequences, 10% to 15% observed once, and the top ten hold 2% to 2.5%. The sequencing here drew on PBMCs, mostly from graft donor cells, taken 360 days after TCRalphabeta/CD19-depleted stem cell transplant. The origin of the receptors is a male patient aged 10 to 17 who had a stem cell transplant for acute myeloid leukemia, so the T cells may come from the graft donor. The CDR3 runs from the conserved cysteine through the conserved F or W. The D gene is left open where the match is weak. Size tells how often a clone was seen (once, few, many) or the class of an expanded clone, and some rows leave it out.

j_gene: TRBJ1-1
abundance: -
d_gene: -
v_gene: TRBV9
CDR3nt: TGTGCCAGCAGCTCAAAACAGGGAGAGGGCACTGAAGCTGTCTTT
CDR3aa: CASSSKQGEGTEAVF

j_gene: TRBJ2-1
abundance: many
d_gene: -
v_gene: TRBV7-8
CDR3nt: TGTGCCAGCAGCCTTGGAACAGGGAGATCCTACAATGAGCAGTTCTTC
CDR3aa: CASSLGTGRSYNEQFF

j_gene: TRBJ2-2
abundance: many
d_gene: -
v_gene: TRBV9
CDR3nt: TGTGCCAGCAGCGGTTACCTAAGAAACACCGGGGAGCTGTTTTTT
CDR3aa: CASSGYLRNTGELFF

j_gene: TRBJ1-1
abundance: -
d_gene: -
v_gene: TRBV21-1
CDR3nt: TGTGCCAGCAGCAAAGCGGGGGGGAGGGACACTGAAGCTTTCTTT
CDR3aa: CASSKAGGRDTEAFF

j_gene: TRBJ2-2
abundance: -
d_gene: -
v_gene: TRBV29-1
CDR3nt: TGCAGCGTTGAGAATCAACAGGGCGGCACCGGGGAGCTGTTTTTT
CDR3aa: CSVENQQGGTGELFF

j_gene: TRBJ2-1
abundance: -
d_gene: TRBD2
v_gene: TRBV28
CDR3nt: TGTGCCAGCATCGGGGGGGCGGAGGGGGCCTACAATGAGCAGTTCTTC
CDR3aa: CASIGGAEGAYNEQFF

j_gene: TRBJ1-5
abundance: -
d_gene: TRBD1
v_gene: TRBV18
CDR3nt: TGTGCCAGCTCACCATACCGGGACAGGGGGCCCAGGTATAGCAATCAGCCCCAGCATTTT
CDR3aa: CASSPYRDRGPRYSNQPQHF

j_gene: TRBJ2-3
abundance: -
d_gene: -
v_gene: TRBV3-1
CDR3nt: TGTGCCAGCAGCCTCCTTGGTGGAATTTTCGATACGCAGTATTTT
CDR3aa: CASSLLGGIFDTQYF

j_gene: TRBJ2-7
abundance: -
d_gene: -
v_gene: TRBV7-6
CDR3nt: TGTGCCAGCAGCTTAGGAACAGGGGACTTAACCGCCTACGAGCAGTACTTC
CDR3aa: CASSLGTGDLTAYEQYF

j_gene: TRBJ2-3
abundance: few
d_gene: -
v_gene: TRBV5-1
CDR3nt: TGCGCCAGCAGCTTTTACGGAGGCACAGATACGCAGTATTTT
CDR3aa: CASSFYGGTDTQYF

j_gene: TRBJ2-3
abundance: few
d_gene: TRBD2
v_gene: TRBV25-1
CDR3nt: TGTGCCAGCAGTGAAGGTCCCGGGAGGTCCGGAGATACGCAGTATTTT
CDR3aa: CASSEGPGRSGDTQYF

j_gene: TRBJ2-7
abundance: -
d_gene: -
v_gene: TRBV20-1
CDR3nt: TGCAGTGCTAGCCTGGCCACCTTGGGGATACTAGGAACCTACGAGCAGTACTTC
CDR3aa: CSASLATLGILGTYEQYF

j_gene: TRBJ2-1
abundance: many
d_gene: -
v_gene: TRBV4-3
CDR3nt: TGCGCCAGCAGCCAAGGGCTAGCGAACAATGAGCAGTTCTTC
CDR3aa: CASSQGLANNEQFF

j_gene: TRBJ2-3
abundance: -
d_gene: TRBD2
v_gene: TRBV7-9
CDR3nt: TGTGCCAGCAGCGGGACTAGCGGGAACACAGATACGCAGTATTTT
CDR3aa: CASSGTSGNTDTQYF

j_gene: TRBJ2-3
abundance: many
d_gene: -
v_gene: TRBV20-1
CDR3nt: TGCAGTGGTTTGACAGGCCACACAGATACGCAGTATTTT
CDR3aa: CSGLTGHTDTQYF

j_gene: TRBJ2-1
abundance: few
d_gene: TRBD2
v_gene: TRBV7-9
CDR3nt: TGTGCCAGCAGCTTAGTAGCAACTAGCGGGACGAATGAGCAGTTCTTC
CDR3aa: CASSLVATSGTNEQFF

j_gene: TRBJ2-2
abundance: few
d_gene: -
v_gene: TRBV7-2
CDR3nt: TGTGCCAGCAGCCGCGAAGGAGCCGGGGAGCTGTTTTTT
CDR3aa: CASSREGAGELFF

j_gene: TRBJ1-3
abundance: many
d_gene: -
v_gene: TRBV28
CDR3nt: TGTGCCAGCACCTATTCTTCTGGAAACACCATATATTTT
CDR3aa: CASTYSSGNTIYF

j_gene: TRBJ2-1
abundance: many
d_gene: -
v_gene: TRBV6-2/TRBV6-3
CDR3nt: TGTGCCAGCAGTTACGTAGGACCTAGGGAGCAGTTCTTC
CDR3aa: CASSYVGPREQFF

j_gene: TRBJ2-3
abundance: many
d_gene: -
v_gene: TRBV12-3/TRBV12-4
CDR3nt: TGTGCCAGCAGACCGGGACCGTTCACAGATACGCAGTATTTT
CDR3aa: CASRPGPFTDTQYF

j_gene: TRBJ2-3
abundance: -
d_gene: TRBD2
v_gene: TRBV15
CDR3nt: TGTGCCACCAGCAGAGTTAGCGGGGATACGCAGTATTTT
CDR3aa: CATSRVSGDTQYF

j_gene: TRBJ2-3
abundance: many
d_gene: -
v_gene: TRBV29-1
CDR3nt: TGCAGCGCCCAAGACTGGTCTGCGACGCAGTATTTT
CDR3aa: CSAQDWSATQYF

j_gene: TRBJ2-1
abundance: few
d_gene: TRBD2
v_gene: TRBV28
CDR3nt: TGTGCCAACGCCCCCAGAGAGACTAGCGGGAGGTACAATGAGCAGTTCTTC
CDR3aa: CANAPRETSGRYNEQFF

j_gene: TRBJ2-1
abundance: few
d_gene: -
v_gene: TRBV28
CDR3nt: TGTGCCAGCAGTGGCGTACTAGTGTATAGTGAGCAGTTCTTC
CDR3aa: CASSGVLVYSEQFF

j_gene: TRBJ1-2
abundance: few
d_gene: -
v_gene: TRBV5-1
CDR3nt: TGCGCCAGCAGCTTGGGTCGTCCAGGGATCCATGGCTACACCTTC
CDR3aa: CASSLGRPGIHGYTF

j_gene: TRBJ2-7
abundance: -
d_gene: -
v_gene: TRBV4-3
CDR3nt: TGCGCCAGCAGCCAAGGATCCCCAGTCTCGAACGGGCAGTACTTC
CDR3aa: CASSQGSPVSNGQYF

j_gene: TRBJ1-4
abundance: -
d_gene: -
v_gene: TRBV6-2/TRBV6-3
CDR3nt: TGTGCCAGCAGTTACTCTCGGTTCGTGTCTGAAAAACTGTTTTTT
CDR3aa: CASSYSRFVSEKLFF

j_gene: TRBJ2-7
abundance: many
d_gene: TRBD2
v_gene: TRBV20-1
CDR3nt: TGCAGTGCTAGAAAACTCCCACTAGCGGGAGGCTATTCCTACGAGCAGTACTTC
CDR3aa: CSARKLPLAGGYSYEQYF

j_gene: TRBJ2-7
abundance: few
d_gene: TRBD2
v_gene: TRBV6-2/TRBV6-3
CDR3nt: TGTGCCAGCAGTTACTCAGGCCCGTTTAAGCGGGGGGACTCCTACGAGCAGTACTTC
CDR3aa: CASSYSGPFKRGDSYEQYF

j_gene: TRBJ2-2
abundance: -
d_gene: -
v_gene: TRBV20-1
CDR3nt: TGCAGCCTTCTAGGACACTACAACACCGGGGAGCTGTTTTTT
CDR3aa: CSLLGHYNTGELFF

j_gene: TRBJ1-1
abundance: few
d_gene: -
v_gene: TRBV25-1
CDR3nt: TGTGCCAGCAGTGAATTACGGGACCACACTGAAGCTTTCTTT
CDR3aa: CASSELRDHTEAFF

j_gene: TRBJ2-5
abundance: many
d_gene: -
v_gene: TRBV12-3/TRBV12-4
CDR3nt: TGTGCCAGCAGTTTTTACGGCAGGGAAGAAGAGACCCAGTACTTC
CDR3aa: CASSFYGREEETQYF

j_gene: TRBJ2-7
abundance: many
d_gene: TRBD2
v_gene: TRBV12-3/TRBV12-4
CDR3nt: TGTGCCAGCAGTTCCGGGACTAGCACCTACGAGCAGTACTTC
CDR3aa: CASSSGTSTYEQYF

j_gene: TRBJ2-3
abundance: many
d_gene: TRBD2
v_gene: TRBV5-1
CDR3nt: TGCGCCAGCAGCTTCGTAGCGGGAGGGCCCTCTGATACGCAGTATTTT
CDR3aa: CASSFVAGGPSDTQYF

j_gene: TRBJ1-3
abundance: many
d_gene: -
v_gene: TRBV19
CDR3nt: TGTGCCAGTAGTATCGCCATAGGTGGAAGTGGAAACACCATATATTTT
CDR3aa: CASSIAIGGSGNTIYF

j_gene: TRBJ2-7
abundance: once
d_gene: TRBD1
v_gene: TRBV12-3/TRBV12-4
CDR3nt: TGTGCCAGCAGTCCCGGACAGGGGAGGCAGTACTTC
CDR3aa: CASSPGQGRQYF

j_gene: TRBJ2-1
abundance: -
d_gene: TRBD2
v_gene: TRBV13
CDR3nt: TGTGCCAGCAGTACCACCGGGACTAGCGTCTACAATGAGCAGTTCTTC
CDR3aa: CASSTTGTSVYNEQFF

j_gene: TRBJ2-7
abundance: few
d_gene: -
v_gene: TRBV6-1
CDR3nt: TGTGCCAGCAGCCTTACCATGGACGGCTACTACGAGCAGTACTTC
CDR3aa: CASSLTMDGYYEQYF

j_gene: TRBJ2-5
abundance: -
d_gene: -
v_gene: TRBV5-1
CDR3nt: TGCGCCAGCAGCTTGGGTGGGACGGAGCAAGAGACCCAGTACTTC
CDR3aa: CASSLGGTEQETQYF

j_gene: TRBJ2-2
abundance: many
d_gene: -
v_gene: TRBV28
CDR3nt: TGTGCCAGCGTGGGACCCAACACCGGGGAGCTGTTTTTT
CDR3aa: CASVGPNTGELFF

j_gene: TRBJ2-3
abundance: -
d_gene: TRBD2
v_gene: TRBV20-1
CDR3nt: TGCAGTGCTAGAGAGCCAGCGGGAGTTAGCACAGATACGCAGTATTTT
CDR3aa: CSAREPAGVSTDTQYF

j_gene: TRBJ2-1
abundance: few
d_gene: -
v_gene: TRBV7-8
CDR3nt: TGTGCCAGCAGCCATAACGTGAATGAGCAGTTCTTC
CDR3aa: CASSHNVNEQFF

j_gene: TRBJ2-1
abundance: few
d_gene: -
v_gene: TRBV20-1
CDR3nt: TGCAGGGCTCGGCTCACGGGGTATGAGCAGTTCTTC
CDR3aa: CRARLTGYEQFF

j_gene: TRBJ2-3
abundance: many
d_gene: TRBD2
v_gene: TRBV20-1
CDR3nt: TGCAGTGCTAGAAGGTGGAGCGGGACGAGCACAGATACGCAGTATTTT
CDR3aa: CSARRWSGTSTDTQYF

j_gene: TRBJ2-1
abundance: -
d_gene: -
v_gene: TRBV5-1
CDR3nt: TGCGCCAGCAGCATAGGGGGGACAAGAGAGCAGTTCTTC
CDR3aa: CASSIGGTREQFF

j_gene: TRBJ2-7
abundance: few
d_gene: TRBD2
v_gene: TRBV14
CDR3nt: TGTGCCAGCAGCCATAGCGGGCGCTCCTACGAGCAGTACTTC
CDR3aa: CASSHSGRSYEQYF

j_gene: TRBJ2-1
abundance: few
d_gene: -
v_gene: TRBV6-2/TRBV6-3
CDR3nt: TGTGCCAGCACTTTTCTCACTGGTGGGGCGGGAAAAAAGCAGTTCTTC
CDR3aa: CASTFLTGGAGKKQFF

j_gene: TRBJ2-1
abundance: many
d_gene: TRBD2
v_gene: TRBV7-3
CDR3nt: TGTGCCAGCAGCTTTCATTCCGGGACTAGCGGGCGCAATGAGCAGTTCTTC
CDR3aa: CASSFHSGTSGRNEQFF

j_gene: TRBJ2-2
abundance: -
d_gene: TRBD2
v_gene: TRBV18
CDR3nt: TGTGCCAGCTCACCACTACTAGCGGGAGGTCACTACACCGGGGAGCTGTTTTTT
CDR3aa: CASSPLLAGGHYTGELFF